This T cell receptor beta chain was sequenced for a study of shared clonotypes between healthy human individuals. Cells designated naive CD8 were CD45RO-negative and were positively selected for CCR7, with terminally differentiated effector memory CD45RA+ cells excluded. TCRdb's copy holds only in-frame clones and misses some; the assay was immunoSEQ multiplex PCR. The sample yields millions of clones, approximately 94% seen once. The specimen sequenced was naive CD8+ T cells sorted from blood. The clonotype comes from a man aged 18-30 years in good health.

CDR3 bases: TGTGCCAGCAAAGAAAGCGGGGAACATTCCTACGAGCAGTACTTC. Residues: CASKESGEHSYEQYF. This chain links TRBV21-1 with TRBJ2-7; the DNA was not compared with TRBD2, the D call given in the table. TRBV21-1 is described as a pseudogene. This CDR3 contains 15 residues.